This T cell receptor beta chain was identified during a study of control samples from healthy donors and cancer patients. The CDR3 length is 20 residues. Sequencing used immunoSEQ multiplex PCR; TCRdb keeps in-frame clones, though not all of them. The repertoire consists of 150,000 to 200,000 clones, with approximately 94% occurring once and the leading ten covering 1.2% to 1.5%. This TCR came from a woman between 18 and 30 years old in good health. This sequence joins TRBV12-2 and TRBJ2-1. TRBV12-2 is a pseudogene. Sequenced material: blood. CDR3 DNA sequence: TGTGCAAGTCGCTTAGAGACCCCGTGCCCAGCCGGGGCCAACAACAATGAGCAGTTCTTC. Protein: CASRLETPCPAGANNNEQFF.